This T cell receptor (beta chain) was identified during a study of blood T cell repertoires in COVID-19. Across the whole study: Donors in the United States, Italy and Spain gave samples during acute or convalescent COVID-19. Sources were T cells, B-cell-depleted T cells, or PBMCs; the material itself was cDNA or gDNA.

The CDR3 extends over 15 amino acids. J lost 4 bases, V lost 3 bases, and 0 bases had no gene match. Germline-derived CDR1 and CDR2 are MNHNS and SASEGT. In the original processing: Scientists estimated how many nucleated cells there were by amplifying reference gene primers. Sequencing used immunoSEQ multiplex PCR; TCRdb keeps in-frame clones, though not all of them. Clone size and V and J calls were adopted from that table, with D and trimming inferred from the DNA. There are tens of thousands of clones in the sample; roughly nine tenths occur only once, and roughly 7.4% lies in the top ten. V gene TRBV6-1 combines with J gene TRBJ2-1, with TRBD2 matching 13 bases. Source material: peripheral blood. The receptor was derived from a human donor in a cohort sampled during active COVID-19. In DNA form, the CDR3 reads TGTGCCAGCAGTGAGGGACTAGCGGGGTACAATGAGCAGTTCTTC. Its protein product is CASSEGLAGYNEQFF.